The text below deals with one T cell receptor beta chain. The healthy adult donors were HIV-negative and reported no recent acute infections or vaccinations. The data were obtained in a study of shared clonotypes between healthy human individuals. Profiling relied on immunoSEQ multiplex PCR, and the TCRdb table lists in-frame clones only, not all of them. The data hold about 690,000 clones, with about nine tenths observed a single time. V lost 6 bases, J lost 3 bases, and 0 bases lay in between. The germline V gene has CDR1 SEHNR and CDR2 FQNEAQ (reference sequence). The length of the CDR3 is 10 residues.

Sequencing was done on a sample of memory CD8+ T cells from PBMCs. The subset was: CD45RO+ cells pooled with CCR7-negative TemRA cells. The J gene is TRBJ1-3, the V gene TRBV7-9, with D unclear. The source is a man aged 18 to 35 in good health. Some clones in this sample may be carry-over from other donors' samples. CDR3 sequence (DNA): TGTGCCAGCAGTGGAAACACCATATATTTT. It yields the protein CASSGNTIYF.